This TCR beta chain derives from a study of blood T cell repertoires in COVID-19. Study overall: The United States, Italy and Spain provided the acute and convalescent COVID-19 samples. Sources were T cells, B-cell-depleted T cells, or PBMCs; the material itself was cDNA or gDNA.

CDR1 is SGHKS, CDR2 YYEKEE, per germline (reference sequence). This CDR3 contains 17 residues. After removal of 0 bases from V and 1 base from J, the junction contained 7 bases not matched to a gene. In the source study's methods: Estimates of nucleated cell counts were drawn from the amplification of reference gene primers. Clones were sequenced by immunoSEQ multiplex PCR, and TCRdb holds only the in-frame ones, with some missing. The V and J calls and clone size come from that table; D and trimming were worked out from the DNA. The data show 97,000 or so clones, almost 80% seen once. The J gene is TRBJ2-3, the V gene TRBV5-5, with TRBD1 matching over 8 bases. The sequenced material came from peripheral blood. This clonotype was obtained from a man aged 55 to 70 with active or convalescent COVID-19. The DNA for the CDR3 is TGTGCCAGCAGCTTGGCCCTGACAGGGGATGGCACAGATACGCAGTATTTT. Translation gives CASSLALTGDGTDTQYF.